What follows are 29 T cell receptor beta chains derived from one specimen sequenced in a study of blood T cell repertoires in COVID-19. The repertoire was sequenced with immunoSEQ multiplex PCR; TCRdb's copy has only in-frame clones and lacks some. The repertoire holds approximately 77,000 clones, about 82% seen once, with under 20% in the top ten. Sequencing input: peripheral blood. Source of these receptors: an older woman with acute or convalescent COVID-19.

The chain carries TRBV4-1 and TRBJ1-2, with TRBD1 as a possible D gene (5 bases). Germline V lookup: CDR1 MGHRA, CDR2 YSYEKL. The CDR3 runs to 14 residues. V was cut by 0 bases and J by 8 bases, with 13 bases left in between. CDR3: CASSQEGRADGYTF. The DNA for the CDR3 is TGCGCCAGCAGCCAAGAAGGCAGGGCGGACGGCTACACCTTC.

The chain combines TRBV7-9 with TRBJ1-2; D is perhaps TRBD1 (6 bases). The CDR3 extends over 14 amino acids. The V and J ends lost 1 base and 2 bases respectively, with 8 bases between them. Germline CDR1 reads SEHNR; CDR2 reads FQNEAQ (reference sequence). The CDR3 nucleotides read TGTGCCAGCAGCTTAGTTCAGGGGAACTATGGCTACACCTTC. This codes for CASSLVQGNYGYTF.

The rearrangement joins TRBV6-1 to TRBJ2-3; 7 bases align to TRBD2. This CDR3 comprises 15 residues. The trim removed 4 bases at V and 2 bases at J, leaving 6 bases unmatched. Germline lookup yields CDR1 MNHNS and CDR2 SASEGT. The DNA for the CDR3 is TGTGCCAGCAGTGTAGCAGGGAGGGTCACAGATACGCAGTATTTT. This translates into CASSVAGRVTDTQYF.

This clone was counted a few times. The chain uses TRBV29-1 and TRBJ1-5; tentative D call: TRBD1 (6 bases). From germline, CDR1 is SQVTM and CDR2 ANQGSEA. The V and J ends lost 6 bases and 3 bases respectively, with 12 bases between them. The CDR3 consists of 13 residues. In nucleotides, the CDR3 is TGCAGCGTCGTGGACAGTTACAATCAGCCCCAGCATTTT. It encodes CSVVDSYNQPQHF.

The rearrangement joins TRBV28 to TRBJ2-1, with 10 bases identical to TRBD1. Per germline, CDR1 MDHEN and CDR2 SYDVKM. V shed 10 bases, J shed 4 bases, and the junction held 10 bases outside the gene matches. There are 15 residues in the CDR3. In nucleotides, the CDR3 is TGTGCCACCTACTCCCGGGACAGGGGATACAATGAGCAGTTCTTC. Its protein is CATYSRDRGYNEQFF.

The rearrangement links TRBV6-6 to TRBJ1-5; tentatively, D is TRBD1 (5 bases). This CDR3 spans 16 amino acids. The V gene lost 2 bases and the J gene lost 0 bases, with 11 bases spanning the gap. The germline CDR1 and CDR2 sequences are MNHNY and SVGAGI (reference sequence). The CDR3, as DNA: TGTGCCAGCAGTTACGGGGACTCTTTTAGCAATCAGCCCCAGCATTTT. This encodes CASSYGDSFSNQPQHF.

V usage is TRBV30 and J usage is TRBJ1-1; D might be TRBD1 (5 bases). The length of the CDR3 is 15 residues. From germline, CDR1 is GTSNPN and CDR2 SVGIG (reference sequence). The V and J ends lost 0 bases and 8 bases respectively, with 19 bases between them. CDR3 in amino acids: CAWSVQGWRDPEAFF. The DNA for the CDR3 is TGTGCCTGGAGTGTCCAGGGTTGGCGAGACCCCGAAGCTTTCTTT.

The rearrangement uses TRBV19 and TRBJ2-6; the match to TRBD1 covers 10 bases. Germline CDR1 is LNHDA and CDR2 is SQIVND (reference sequence). The CDR3 contains 17 residues. Germline trimming cut 3 bases from V and 4 bases from J; bases unmatched to any gene: 6. The CDR3 DNA reads TGTGCCAGTAGTATCCTGGGACAGGGGTCCGGGGCCAACGTCCTGACTTTC. Translating gives CASSILGQGSGANVLTF.

V gene TRBV10-1 combines with J gene TRBJ2-2; a weak D match, TRBD1 (6 bases). Germline V gene lookup returns CDR1 WNHNN and CDR2 SYGVQD (reference sequence). The CDR3 runs to 17 residues. Trimming shortened V by 1 base and J by 0 bases, and 12 bases separated the two germline ends. The CDR3 region has the DNA TGCGCCAGCAGTGAGTTTCGTGGGACATCGAACACCGGGGAGCTGTTTTTT. It yields the protein CASSEFRGTSNTGELFF.

Only one count was recorded for this clone. The V and J genes are TRBV5-1 and TRBJ2-1; possibly TRBD1 for D (5 bases). From germline, CDR1 is SGHRS and CDR2 YFSETQ. V was trimmed by 1 base and J by 2 bases, leaving 10 bases between them. This CDR3 has 15 amino acids. DNA for the CDR3: TGCGCCAGCAGCTTGCTACAGGCCACCTACAATGAGCAGTTCTTC. Translation gives CASSLLQATYNEQFF. The complete variable domain, with remaining parts taken from reference TRBV5-1 and TRBJ2-1, reads KAGVTQTPRYLIKTRGQQVTLSCSPISGHRSVSWYQQTPGQGLQFLFEYFSETQRNKGNFPGRFSGRQFSNSRSEMNVSTLELGDSALYLCASSLLQATYNEQFFGPGTRLTVL.

This clone was seen once. This chain joins TRBV19 and TRBJ2-1, with a tentative D call TRBD2 (7 bases). This CDR3 spans 16 amino acids. Germline V gene sequence: CDR1 LNHDA, CDR2 SQIVND (reference sequence). V shed 5 bases and J shed 1 base, with 15 bases lying between them. The CDR3 region is CASSVGGVRSYNEQFF. The CDR3 nucleotides are TGTGCCAGTAGTGTAGGGGGGGTGAGGTCCTACAATGAGCAGTTCTTC. Supplemented by reference TRBV19 and TRBJ2-1, the full variable domain reads DGGITQSPKYLFRKEGQNVTLSCEQNLNHDAMYWYRQDPGQGLRLIYYSQIVNDFQKGDIAEGYSVSREKKESFPLTVTSAQKNPTAFYLCASSVGGVRSYNEQFFGPGTRLTVL.

In this sample, this clone turned up a few times. This sequence joins TRBV2 and TRBJ2-1, with D possibly matching TRBD2 (6 bases). The CDR3 has 16 residues. V was clipped by 1 base and J by 2 bases, with 12 bases between them. Germline CDR1 is SNHLY and CDR2 is FYNNEI. The CDR3 is CASSEGRDSTYNEQFF. The CDR3 coding sequence is TGTGCCAGCAGTGAAGGCCGGGACTCGACCTACAATGAGCAGTTCTTC.

This clone was observed a handful of times. The J gene is TRBJ2-3, the V gene TRBV5-1, with D perhaps matching TRBD1 (6 bases). In germline, CDR1 is SGHRS, CDR2 YFSETQ. The V end was cut by 2 bases, the J end by 0 bases, with 13 bases between. The CDR3 sequence is 16 residues long. The CDR3 spells CASSFGQTPSTDTQYF. CDR3 coding DNA: TGCGCCAGCAGCTTCGGACAGACACCAAGCACAGATACGCAGTATTTT. The full variable domain, in which reference TRBV5-1 and TRBJ2-3 provide the parts outside the CDR3, is KAGVTQTPRYLIKTRGQQVTLSCSPISGHRSVSWYQQTPGQGLQFLFEYFSETQRNKGNFPGRFSGRQFSNSRSEMNVSTLELGDSALYLCASSFGQTPSTDTQYFGPGTRLTVL.

This sequence joins TRBV6-1 and TRBJ2-7; 8 nucleotides line up with TRBD1. Trimming removed 0 bases from V and 8 bases from J; junction bases left unmatched: 15. Germline loops: CDR1 MNHNS, CDR2 SASEGT. This CDR3 region has 17 residues. CDR3 sequence: CASSEAGTDRGALKQYF. DNA for the CDR3: TGTGCCAGCAGTGAAGCTGGTACTGACAGGGGCGCACTCAAGCAGTACTTC.

The rearrangement uses TRBV9 and TRBJ1-4; D unresolved. The ends were cut back, 4 bases at V and 0 bases at J, with 7 bases in the middle. The CDR3 contains 14 residues. Germline CDR1 and CDR2: SGDLS and YYNGEE. The CDR3 sequence is CASSKQATNEKLFF. Written as DNA, the CDR3 is TGTGCCAGCAGCAAACAAGCAACTAATGAAAAACTGTTTTTT.

The rearrangement joins TRBV28 to TRBJ1-6, with D maybe TRBD1 (5 bases). The CDR3 is 14 amino acids. Per germline, CDR1 MDHEN and CDR2 SYDVKM. V lost 2 bases, J lost 9 bases, and 11 bases lay in between. CDR3 sequence (DNA): TGTGCCAGCAGTTTAGGGGCCCCCATTTCACCCCTCCACTTT. It translates to CASSLGAPISPLHF.

This chain joins TRBV7-7 and TRBJ2-5, with 14 nucleotides matching TRBD2. Looked up from germline, CDR1 is SSHAT and CDR2 is FNYEAQ (reference sequence). V was pared by 3 bases and J by 4 bases, with 1 base of the junction left unmatched. The CDR3 contains 15 residues. The CDR3 DNA reads TGTGCCAGCAGCTTGGGACTAGCGGGGGCAGAGACCCAGTACTTC. Translated: CASSLGLAGAETQYF.

The V and J genes are TRBV6-6 and TRBJ2-5, with 7 positions matching TRBD2. Trimming removed 5 bases from V and 1 base from J; junction bases left unmatched: 13. Germline V gene lookup returns CDR1 MNHNY and CDR2 SVGAGI (reference sequence). CDR3 length equals 17 residues. CDR3 sequence reads: CASSPLGVGGGQETQYF. Written as DNA, the CDR3 is TGTGCCAGCAGTCCTTTGGGGGTGGGCGGGGGCCAAGAGACCCAGTACTTC.

The chain uses TRBV7-8 and TRBJ1-6, with 9 nucleotides matching TRBD1. The V segment lost 3 bases and the J segment 11 bases; nucleotides outside the gene matches: 8. In germline, CDR1 is SGHVS, CDR2 FQNEAQ. This CDR3 is built from 15 residues. The CDR3 here is CASSFATGGRAPLHF. CDR3 bases: TGTGCCAGCAGCTTCGCAACAGGGGGCAGGGCACCCCTCCACTTT.

The chain uses TRBV15 and TRBJ1-5; 7 nucleotides align to TRBD1. Germline V CDR1 and CDR2: LNHNV, YYDKDF (reference sequence). The CDR3 is 14 residues long. Trimming took 6 bases from V and 6 from J; bases not matched to a gene: 8. The CDR3, as DNA: TGTGCCACCAGGAGCCGACAGGGTGGTCAGCCCCAGCATTTT. Encoded protein: CATRSRQGGQPQHF.

This clone occurred a few times. This sequence joins TRBV5-1 and TRBJ1-4; D remains unclear. V was shortened by 5 bases and J by 1 base, with 15 bases between the two germline ends. This CDR3 region has 16 residues. Germline-derived CDR1 and CDR2 are SGHRS and YFSETQ. The CDR3 reads CASRRREDGTNEKLFF. The CDR3 DNA is TGCGCCAGCAGGAGACGGGAGGACGGAACTAATGAAAAACTGTTTTTT.

This clone was seen only once. The chain is built from TRBV5-5 and TRBJ2-3; TRBD2 matches 7 bases. From germline, CDR1 is SGHKS and CDR2 YYEKEE (reference sequence). V lost 5 bases, J lost 6 bases, and 3 bases stayed unmatched. This CDR3 is 12 amino acids long. CDR3: CASRTGGDTQYF. For the CDR3, the DNA is TGTGCCAGCAGAACCGGGGGGGATACGCAGTATTTT.

The chain combines TRBV5-6 with TRBJ2-4; 7 bases are shared with TRBD1. Germline CDR1 and CDR2: SGHDT and YYEEEE. CDR3 length: 17 amino acids. The J segment lost 0 bases and the V segment lost 4 bases, leaving 10 bases of the junction unmatched. Here the CDR3 reads CASSTLGTELAKNIQYF. The CDR3 DNA reads TGTGCCAGCAGCACACTAGGGACAGAATTAGCCAAAAACATTCAGTACTTC.

This chain links TRBV10-1 with TRBJ1-4; TRBD1 is a possible D gene (5 bases). Germline CDR1 reads WNHNN; CDR2 reads SYGVQD (reference sequence). V gave up 8 bases and J gave up 8 bases, with 15 bases separating them. The CDR3 length is 13 residues. CDR3 sequence reads: CASARGKEEKLFF. The CDR3 DNA reads TGCGCCAGCGCTAGGGGAAAGGAGGAAAAACTGTTTTTT.

The chain is built from TRBV28 and TRBJ1-6, with 7 nucleotides matching TRBD1. J was trimmed by 10 bases and V by 2 bases; bases with no gene match: 8. Germline CDR1 and CDR2: MDHEN and SYDVKM. The CDR3 is made up of 15 amino acids. The CDR3 DNA is TGTGCCAGCAGTTTACCCACAGGGGCACGATCACCCCTCCACTTT. Translation: CASSLPTGARSPLHF.

This clone was seen a handful of times. This chain uses TRBV7-3 with TRBJ2-3, with 7 nucleotides matching TRBD2. V shed 5 bases and J 2 bases; nucleotides not matched to a gene: 13. Germline CDR1 SGHTA, CDR2 FQGTGA. This CDR3 is built from 17 residues. In DNA, the CDR3 is TGTGCCAGCAGCCCGGAATCGGGACTAAGATTCACAGATACGCAGTATTTT. Protein sequence: CASSPESGLRFTDTQYF.

The V call is TRBV5-8, the J call TRBJ2-3; 10 nucleotides agree with TRBD1. CDR1 is SGHTS and CDR2 is YDEGEE in the germline V gene. The CDR3 runs to 15 residues. Unmatched junction bases numbered 7, after V lost 7 bases and J lost 2 bases. The CDR3 loop reads CASGPTGGATDTQYF. The CDR3 nucleotides read TGTGCCAGCGGACCGACAGGGGGCGCCACAGATACGCAGTATTTT.

This chain uses TRBV19 with TRBJ1-5; D unclear. The CDR3 loop spans 14 amino acids. V was trimmed by 5 bases and J by 6 bases, leaving 14 bases between them. The germline CDR1 and CDR2 sequences are LNHDA and SQIVND (reference sequence). CDR3 sequence: CASSQGPPGQPQHF. The CDR3 bases are TGTGCCAGTAGTCAAGGTCCGCCAGGTCAGCCCCAGCATTTT.

The V call is TRBV2, the J call TRBJ1-3; 7 bases match TRBD1. This CDR3 comprises 13 residues. CDR1 SNHLY and CDR2 FYNNEI come from the germline V gene. Trimming took 7 bases from V and 2 from J; bases not matched to a gene: 2. The CDR3 bases are TGTGCCAGCAAAGGGACAGCTGGAAACACCATATATTTT. It encodes CASKGTAGNTIYF.